These 9 T cell receptor beta chains originate from one sample sequenced in a study of T cells after yellow fever vaccination. A single record per CDR3 protein comes from TCRdb applying MiXCR to the 5' RACE reads. This repertoire shows over 250,000 distinct CDR3 sequences, 4.1% found once; its top ten account for around 23%. The sample in question was PBMCs, obtained 5 days after the yellow fever booster vaccination. All receptors come from a young man who received the YFV17D yellow fever vaccine.

This clonotype was counted a few times. The V call is TRBV12-3 or TRBV12-4, the J call TRBJ2-1; 7 nucleotides match TRBD1. The CDR3 loop spans 15 amino acids. Unmatched junction bases numbered 6, after V lost 1 base and J lost 6 bases. CDR3 loop: CASSLVTGSRNEQFF. The CDR3 DNA is TGTGCCAGCAGTTTAGTGACAGGGAGTCGCAATGAGCAGTTCTTC.

In its sample, this clonotype was seen many times. The rearrangement uses TRBV12-3 or TRBV12-4 and TRBJ2-5; the D is unclear. The CDR3 length is 13 residues. Trimming removed 3 bases from V and 5 bases from J, with 10 bases in between. DNA of the CDR3: TGTGCCAGCAGTTTCTTACAGAGGGAGACCCAGTACTTC. Amino acid sequence: CASSFLQRETQYF.

This clonotype showed up just a few times. V is TRBV3-1 and J is TRBJ2-6, with D unclear. Per germline, CDR1 LGHDT and CDR2 YNNKEL (reference sequence). This CDR3 is built from 14 residues. Trimming stripped 4 bases from V and 5 bases from J, with 9 bases between. For the CDR3, the DNA is TGTGCCAGCAGCCCGGACCGTAGGGCCAACGTCCTGACTTTC. The encoded protein is CASSPDRRANVLTF. The full variable domain, with the rest looked up from reference TRBV3-1 and TRBJ2-6, is DTAVSQTPKYLVTQMGNDKSIKCEQNLGHDTMYWYKQDSKKFLKIMFSYNNKELIINETVPNRFSPKSPDKAHLNLHINSLELGDSAVYFCASSPDRRANVLTFGAGSRLTVL.

This chain uses TRBV6-6 with TRBJ1-1; D is uncertain. V was shortened by 2 bases and J by 2 bases, with 9 bases between the two germline ends. The CDR3 spans 14 residues. Germline V gene lookup returns CDR1 MNHNY and CDR2 SVGAGI (reference sequence). CDR3 coding DNA: TGTGCCAGCAGTTACCACGCAGGTAACACTGAAGCTTTCTTT. Its protein is CASSYHAGNTEAFF.

This clonotype came up many times. The chain combines TRBV10-3 with TRBJ2-3, with a possible D match to TRBD2 (6 bases). Trimming removed 7 bases from V and 6 bases from J, with 20 bases in between. Germline values: CDR1 ENHRY, CDR2 SYGVKD. The CDR3 totals 15 residues. DNA of the CDR3: TGTGCCATCAACCGGGCGGGGTCTGGCGGGGATACGCAGTATTTT. Protein sequence: CAINRAGSGGDTQYF.

This rearrangement joins TRBV11-2 to TRBJ2-1; TRBD2 agrees at 7 bases. Germline-derived CDR1 and CDR2 are SGHAT and FQNNGV. This CDR3 spans 15 amino acids. V shed 0 bases, J shed 11 bases, and the junction held 10 bases outside the gene matches. The CDR3 loop reads CASSLELGGGTQQFF. The CDR3 region has the DNA TGTGCCAGCAGCTTAGAGTTGGGGGGAGGGACTCAGCAGTTCTTC.

The V gene is TRBV28, the J gene TRBJ2-1; D is perhaps TRBD2 (5 bases). The CDR3 totals 15 residues. Trimming took 7 bases from V and 0 from J, leaving 13 bases between them. The germline CDR1 and CDR2 sequences are MDHEN and SYDVKM. This CDR3 reads CASNIVGSSYNEQFF. The CDR3 DNA sequence: TGTGCCAGCAACATAGTAGGGAGCTCCTACAATGAGCAGTTCTTC.

This clonotype was counted at least ten times. This chain uses TRBV20-1 with TRBJ1-5, with a tentative D call TRBD1 (5 bases). V was pared by 5 bases and J by 6 bases, with 17 bases between. CDR1 and CDR2 from the germline V gene are DFQATT and SNEGSKA (reference sequence). The CDR3 contains 14 residues. CDR3 amino acids: CSAGKGRAGQPQHF. As DNA, the CDR3 is TGCAGTGCTGGGAAGGGCAGGGCTGGTCAGCCCCAGCATTTT.

At least ten counts were recorded for this clonotype. The chain employs TRBV7-9 and TRBJ2-1; D not resolved. V dropped 3 bases and J dropped 10 bases, with 19 bases sitting between them. The CDR3 is made up of 15 amino acids. The germline CDR1 and CDR2 sequences are SEHNR and FQNEAQ (reference sequence). The CDR3 sequence: CASSLRTRTDAEQFF. The CDR3 DNA reads TGTGCCAGCAGCTTGAGGACCAGGACCGATGCCGAGCAGTTCTTC.